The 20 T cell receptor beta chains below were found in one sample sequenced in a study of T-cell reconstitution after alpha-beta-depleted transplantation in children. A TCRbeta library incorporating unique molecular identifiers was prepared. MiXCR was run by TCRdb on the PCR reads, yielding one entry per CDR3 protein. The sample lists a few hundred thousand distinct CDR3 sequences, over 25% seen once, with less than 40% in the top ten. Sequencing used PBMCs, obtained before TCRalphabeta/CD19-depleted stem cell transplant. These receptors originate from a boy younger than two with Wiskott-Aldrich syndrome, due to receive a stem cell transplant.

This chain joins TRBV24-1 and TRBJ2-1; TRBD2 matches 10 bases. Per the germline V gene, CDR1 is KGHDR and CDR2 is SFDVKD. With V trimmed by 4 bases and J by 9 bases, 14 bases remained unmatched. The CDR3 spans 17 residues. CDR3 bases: TGTGCCACCAGTGACCGAAAGTCTAGCGGGAGCTTGGTTGAGCAGTTCTTC. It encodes CATSDRKSSGSLVEQFF.

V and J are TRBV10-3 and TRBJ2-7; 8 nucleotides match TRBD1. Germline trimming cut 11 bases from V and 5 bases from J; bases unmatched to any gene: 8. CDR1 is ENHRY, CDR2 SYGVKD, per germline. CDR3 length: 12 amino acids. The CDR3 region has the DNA TGTGCCTCCCGGACAGGGATGCACGAGCAGTACTTC. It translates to CASRTGMHEQYF.

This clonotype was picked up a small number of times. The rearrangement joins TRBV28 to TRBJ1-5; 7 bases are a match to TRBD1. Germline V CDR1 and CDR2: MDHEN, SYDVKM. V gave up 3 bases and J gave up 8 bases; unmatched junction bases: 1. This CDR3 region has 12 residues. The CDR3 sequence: CASSFTGEPQHF. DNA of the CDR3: TGTGCCAGCAGTTTTACAGGGGAGCCCCAGCATTTT. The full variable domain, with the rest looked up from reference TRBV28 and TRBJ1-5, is DVKVTQSSRYLVKRTGEKVFLECVQDMDHENMFWYRQDPGLGLRLIYFSYDVKMKEKGDIPEGYSVSREKKERFSLILESASTNQTSMYLCASSFTGEPQHFGDGTRLSIL.

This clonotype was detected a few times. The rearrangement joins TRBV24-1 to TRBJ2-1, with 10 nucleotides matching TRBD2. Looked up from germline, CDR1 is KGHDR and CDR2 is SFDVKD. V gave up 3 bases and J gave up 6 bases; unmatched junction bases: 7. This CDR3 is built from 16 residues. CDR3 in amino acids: CATSDGSGRARNEQFF. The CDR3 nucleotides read TGTGCCACCAGTGATGGGAGCGGGAGGGCCCGCAATGAGCAGTTCTTC.

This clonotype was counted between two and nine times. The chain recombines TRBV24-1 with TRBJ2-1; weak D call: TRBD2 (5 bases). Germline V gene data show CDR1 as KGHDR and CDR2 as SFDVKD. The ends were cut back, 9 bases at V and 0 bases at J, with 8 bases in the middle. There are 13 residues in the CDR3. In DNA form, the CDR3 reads TGTGCCACCGGGAGTAGCTCCTACAATGAGCAGTTCTTC. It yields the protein CATGSSSYNEQFF.

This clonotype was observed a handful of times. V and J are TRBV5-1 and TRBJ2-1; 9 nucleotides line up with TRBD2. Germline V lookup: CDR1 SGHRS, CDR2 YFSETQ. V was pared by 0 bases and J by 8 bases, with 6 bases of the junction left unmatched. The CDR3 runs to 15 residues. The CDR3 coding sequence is TGCGCCAGCAGCTTGGGTAGCGGGAGTGGCGATGAGCAGTTCTTC. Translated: CASSLGSGSGDEQFF.

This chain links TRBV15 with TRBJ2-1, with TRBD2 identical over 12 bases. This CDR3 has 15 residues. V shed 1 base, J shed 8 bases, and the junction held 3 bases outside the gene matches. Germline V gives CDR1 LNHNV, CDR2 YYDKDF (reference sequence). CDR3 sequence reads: CATSRALAGGDEQFF. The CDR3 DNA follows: TGTGCCACCAGCAGAGCGCTAGCGGGAGGGGATGAGCAGTTCTTC.

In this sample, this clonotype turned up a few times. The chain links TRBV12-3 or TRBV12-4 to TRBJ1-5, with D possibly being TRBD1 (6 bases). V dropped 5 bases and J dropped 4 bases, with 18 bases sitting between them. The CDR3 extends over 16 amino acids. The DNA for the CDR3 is TGTGCCAGCAGTAAGCGTCCCGGGGACACAAATCAGCCCCAGCATTTT. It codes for CASSKRPGDTNQPQHF.

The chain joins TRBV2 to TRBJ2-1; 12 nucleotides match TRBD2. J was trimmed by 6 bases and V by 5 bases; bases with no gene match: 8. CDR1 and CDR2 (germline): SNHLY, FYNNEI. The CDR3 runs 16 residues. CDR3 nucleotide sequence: TGTGCCAGCAGTATCCTCCTAGCGGGAGGGCCCAATGAGCAGTTCTTC. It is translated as CASSILLAGGPNEQFF.

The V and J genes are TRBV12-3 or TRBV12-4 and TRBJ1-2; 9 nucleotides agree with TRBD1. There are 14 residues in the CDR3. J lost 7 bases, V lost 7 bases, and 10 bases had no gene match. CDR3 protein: CASTPLQGAFGYTF. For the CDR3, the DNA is TGTGCCAGCACCCCGCTACAGGGGGCTTTTGGCTACACCTTC.

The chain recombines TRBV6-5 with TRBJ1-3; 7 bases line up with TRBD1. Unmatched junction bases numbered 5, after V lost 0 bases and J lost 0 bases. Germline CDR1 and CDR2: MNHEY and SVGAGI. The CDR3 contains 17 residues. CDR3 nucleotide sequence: TGTGCCAGCAGTTACTCGCGCAGGGGGGACTCTGGAAACACCATATATTTT. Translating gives CASSYSRRGDSGNTIYF.

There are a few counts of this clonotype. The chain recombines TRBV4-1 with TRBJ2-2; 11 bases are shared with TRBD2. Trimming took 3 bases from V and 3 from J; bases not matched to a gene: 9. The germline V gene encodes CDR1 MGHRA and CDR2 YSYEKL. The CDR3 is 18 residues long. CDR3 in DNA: TGCGCCAGCAGCCAGAGGGGGGGACTAGCGGAATACACCGGGGAGCTGTTTTTT. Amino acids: CASSQRGGLAEYTGELFF.

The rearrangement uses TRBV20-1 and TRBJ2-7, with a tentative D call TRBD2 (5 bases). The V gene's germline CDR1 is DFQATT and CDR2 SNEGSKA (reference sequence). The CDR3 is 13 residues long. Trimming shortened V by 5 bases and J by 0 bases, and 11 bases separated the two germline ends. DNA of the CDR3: TGCAGTGCTGCGAGGACTTACTCCTACGAGCAGTACTTC. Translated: CSAARTYSYEQYF.

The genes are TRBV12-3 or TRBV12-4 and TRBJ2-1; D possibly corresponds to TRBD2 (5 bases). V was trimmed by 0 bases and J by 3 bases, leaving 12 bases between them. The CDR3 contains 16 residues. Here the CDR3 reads CASSLAGAGVYNEQFF. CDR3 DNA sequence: TGTGCCAGCAGTTTAGCGGGAGCTGGGGTCTACAATGAGCAGTTCTTC.

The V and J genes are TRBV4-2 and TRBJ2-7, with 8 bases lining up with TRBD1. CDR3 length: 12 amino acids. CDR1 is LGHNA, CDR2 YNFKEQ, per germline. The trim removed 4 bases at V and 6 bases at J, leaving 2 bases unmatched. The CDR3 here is CASSLDRGEQYF. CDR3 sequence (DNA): TGTGCCAGCAGCCTAGACAGGGGCGAGCAGTACTTC.

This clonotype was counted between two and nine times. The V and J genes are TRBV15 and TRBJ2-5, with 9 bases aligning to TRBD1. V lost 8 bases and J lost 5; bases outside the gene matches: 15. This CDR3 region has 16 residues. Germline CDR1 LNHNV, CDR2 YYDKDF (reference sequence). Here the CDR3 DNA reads TGTGCCACCTCATCGGAACTGGACAGGGGAAGGGAGACCCAGTACTTC. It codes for CATSSELDRGRETQYF.

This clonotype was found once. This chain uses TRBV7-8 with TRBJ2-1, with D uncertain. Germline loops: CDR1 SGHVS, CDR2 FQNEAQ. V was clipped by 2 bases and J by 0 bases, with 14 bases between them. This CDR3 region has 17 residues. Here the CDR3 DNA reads TGTGCCAGCAGCTTAAATTTGGGTTATGACTCCTACAATGAGCAGTTCTTC. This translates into CASSLNLGYDSYNEQFF.

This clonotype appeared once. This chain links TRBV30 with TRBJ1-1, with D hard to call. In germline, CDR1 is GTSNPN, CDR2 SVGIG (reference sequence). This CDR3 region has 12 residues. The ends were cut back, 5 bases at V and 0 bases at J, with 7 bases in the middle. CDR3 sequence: CAWDYMNTEAFF. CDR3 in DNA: TGTGCCTGGGACTACATGAACACTGAAGCTTTCTTT.

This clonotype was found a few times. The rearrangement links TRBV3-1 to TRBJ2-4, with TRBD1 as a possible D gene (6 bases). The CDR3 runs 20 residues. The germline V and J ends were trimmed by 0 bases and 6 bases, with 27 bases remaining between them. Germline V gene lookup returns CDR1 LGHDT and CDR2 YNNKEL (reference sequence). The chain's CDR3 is CASSQDLARGGSSSRNIQYF. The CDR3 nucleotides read TGTGCCAGCAGCCAAGATTTGGCCAGGGGCGGTAGCAGTAGCAGAAACATTCAGTACTTC.

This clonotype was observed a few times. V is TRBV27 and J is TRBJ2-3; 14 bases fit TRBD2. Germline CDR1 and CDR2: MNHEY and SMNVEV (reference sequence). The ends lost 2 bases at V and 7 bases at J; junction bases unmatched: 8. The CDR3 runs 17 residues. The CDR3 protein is CASSLRGTSGSGNTQYF. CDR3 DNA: TGTGCCAGCAGTTTACGCGGGACTAGCGGGAGCGGGAATACGCAGTATTTT.